Listed here are 25 T cell receptor beta chains from one sample, sequenced in a study of regulatory T cells in long-lasting Graves disease. Indicated time point: newly diagnosed GD, antithyroid drugs for less than 3 months. PBMCs were the source of the RNA used for TCR sequencing. Building the TCR beta libraries relied on iRepertoire HTBI primers, and CDR3 regions underwent Arm-PCR. One entry per CDR3 protein, called by TCRdb with MiXCR from the multiplex PCR reads. Of some 350,000 distinct CDR3 sequences in the sample, about 16% were seen once. The sample was also linked to a second study, of T cells in Graves' hyperthyroidism and ophthalmopathy.

Material: peripheral blood mononuclear cells (PBMCs), obtained at new diagnosis, from a patient treated with antithyroid drugs. The receptors stem from a woman aged 18-29 years with Graves disease.

This clonotype was detected ten times or more. The chain carries TRBV2 and TRBJ2-4; 11 bases line up with TRBD1. The germline V gene encodes CDR1 SNHLY and CDR2 FYNNEI. The CDR3 totals 15 residues. With V trimmed by 6 bases and J by 5 bases, 6 bases remained unmatched. The CDR3 DNA sequence: TGTGCCAGCAGCGTTGTGGGACAGGGGGAAAACATTCAGTACTTC. This encodes CASSVVGQGENIQYF.

In its sample, this clonotype was seen a few times. This rearrangement joins TRBV3-1 to TRBJ2-7; a weak D match, TRBD1 (6 bases). The CDR3 totals 14 residues. The germline CDR1 and CDR2 sequences are LGHDT and YNNKEL (reference sequence). Trimming left V 4 bases short and J 0 bases short, with 10 bases between. The CDR3 region is CASSPGAPSYEQYF. The CDR3 nucleotides read TGTGCCAGCAGCCCAGGGGCCCCCTCCTACGAGCAGTACTTC.

This clonotype was seen a handful of times. One end of the junction is discordant with germline, which a read error may explain. J is TRBJ2-7 and V is TRBV2; D is ambiguous. CDR1 SNHLY and CDR2 FYNNEI come from the germline V gene. The length of the CDR3 is 12 residues. This CDR3 is CASSWTPYKQYF. As DNA, the CDR3 is TGTGCCAGCAGTTGGACGCCCTACAAGCAGTACTTC.

The rearrangement uses TRBV5-4 and TRBJ2-5; 11 nucleotides line up with TRBD2. Germline V gene sequence: CDR1 SGHNT, CDR2 YYREEE (reference sequence). Trimming took 4 bases from V and 2 from J; bases not matched to a gene: 13. The CDR3 length is 18 residues. For the CDR3, the DNA is TGTGCCAGCAGCACCCCAGCCCGACTAGCGGGAAGGCAAGAGACCCAGTACTTC. The encoded protein is CASSTPARLAGRQETQYF.

This clonotype was counted a few times. V and J are TRBV28 and TRBJ2-3; D is unresolved. Germline V gene sequence: CDR1 MDHEN, CDR2 SYDVKM. There are 13 residues in the CDR3. V was pared by 5 bases and J by 7 bases, with 13 bases between. CDR3 amino acids: CASSAPDKHTQYF. The CDR3 DNA sequence: TGTGCCAGCAGTGCACCCGACAAGCATACGCAGTATTTT.

This clonotype came up many times. The chain couples TRBV7-9 to TRBJ1-1; unclear D gene. The CDR3 has 15 residues. V was trimmed by 4 bases and J by 0 bases, leaving 12 bases between them. In germline, CDR1 is SEHNR, CDR2 FQNEAQ (reference sequence). The CDR3 loop is CASSSPSGLNTEAFF. CDR3 coding DNA: TGTGCCAGCAGCTCCCCATCGGGTTTGAACACTGAAGCTTTCTTT.

The J gene is TRBJ2-2, the V gene TRBV7-9; D unclear. CDR1 is SEHNR and CDR2 is FQNEAQ in the germline V gene (reference sequence). CDR3 length: 15 residues. Trimming removed 5 bases from V and 2 bases from J, with 12 bases in between. The CDR3 loop reads CASSPRLGNTGELFF. Here the CDR3 DNA reads TGTGCCAGCAGCCCCAGGCTGGGAAACACCGGGGAGCTGTTTTTT.

J is TRBJ2-5 and V is TRBV3-1, with TRBD2 identical over 9 bases. The germline V gene has CDR1 LGHDT and CDR2 YNNKEL (reference sequence). J lost 2 bases, V lost 4 bases, and 11 bases had no gene match. The CDR3 is made up of 17 amino acids. The CDR3 is CASSLPRGLAGQETQYF. The CDR3 DNA sequence: TGTGCCAGCAGCCTCCCAAGGGGGCTAGCGGGGCAAGAGACCCAGTACTTC.

This clonotype was observed at least ten times. The CDR3 loop is CASSISPDLETQYF. For the CDR3, the DNA is TGTGCCAGTAGTATCTCTCCGGATCTGGAGACCCAGTACTTC. The rearrangement joins TRBV19 to TRBJ2-5; no clear D gene. CDR1 and CDR2 from the germline V gene are LNHDA and SQIVND (reference sequence). V lost 3 bases and J lost 5, with 13 bases in between. The CDR3 length is 14 residues.

Ten or more counts support this clonotype. The V gene is TRBV6-1, the J gene TRBJ2-7, with 10 positions matching TRBD2. CDR1 and CDR2 (germline): MNHNS, SASEGT. The V segment lost 6 bases and the J segment 3 bases; nucleotides outside the gene matches: 14. The CDR3 spans 17 residues. CDR3 sequence: CASRLTSGAPVDYEQYF. CDR3 bases: TGTGCCAGCAGACTCACTAGCGGGGCACCCGTGGACTACGAGCAGTACTTC.

This clonotype has ten or more counts. The rearrangement joins TRBV14 to TRBJ1-2; D remains unclear. The CDR3 runs 14 residues. The V end was cut by 2 bases, the J end by 4 bases, with 11 bases between. CDR1 and CDR2 from the germline V gene are SGHDN and FVKESK. The CDR3 DNA is TGTGCCAGCAGCCAAACTCGCTATGGCTATGGCTACACCTTC. This encodes CASSQTRYGYGYTF.

The DNA of the CDR3 is TGCGCCAGCAGTGTCGGGGGACCTAGCACAGATACGCAGTATTTT. Translating it yields CASSVGGPSTDTQYF. The gene calls are TRBV5-1 and TRBJ2-3, with a weak D call TRBD2 (6 bases). V lost 5 bases and J 0 bases, leaving 13 bases between the germline ends. The CDR3 is 15 residues long. CDR1 SGHRS and CDR2 YFSETQ come from the germline V gene.

The V gene is TRBV6-1, the J gene TRBJ2-7, with a possible D match to TRBD2 (6 bases). Trimming took off 6 bases at V and 3 bases at J, with 15 bases between the two ends. The CDR3 is made up of 14 amino acids. Germline CDR1 is MNHNS and CDR2 is SASEGT. The CDR3 DNA follows: TGTGCCAGCAGAGCGGGCCCTATCGTCTACGAGCAGTACTTC. This gives the protein CASRAGPIVYEQYF.

This clonotype has at least ten counts. The chain employs TRBV18 and TRBJ1-2; 7 positions match TRBD1. The trim removed 4 bases at V and 6 bases at J, leaving 5 bases unmatched. Germline V gene sequence: CDR1 KGHSH, CDR2 LQKENI. CDR3 size: 13 residues. CDR3 bases: TGTGCCAGCTCACTCGGACAGGTCCATGGCTACACCTTC. This translates into CASSLGQVHGYTF. The variable domain in full, completed from reference TRBV18 and TRBJ1-2, reads NAGVMQNPRHLVRRRGQEARLRCSPMKGHSHVYWYRQLPEEGLKFMVYLQKENIIDESGMPKERFSAEFPKEGPSILRIQQVVRGDSAAYFCASSLGQVHGYTFGSGTRLTVV.

The rearrangement uses TRBV12-3 or TRBV12-4 and TRBJ2-2, with TRBD2 identical over 7 bases. Trimming removed 3 bases from V and 2 bases from J; junction bases left unmatched: 6. The CDR3 spans 16 residues. The CDR3 DNA follows: TGTGCCAGCAGTTTTTGGCCTAGCGGAAACACCGGGGAGCTGTTTTTT. Residues: CASSFWPSGNTGELFF.

This clonotype was seen repeatedly, ten times or more. The chain recombines TRBV27 with TRBJ1-2, with 8 bases aligning to TRBD1. The CDR3 spans 13 residues. Germline trimming cut 2 bases from V and 8 bases from J; bases unmatched to any gene: 4. Germline CDR1 reads MNHEY; CDR2 reads SMNVEV (reference sequence). CDR3 residues: CASSLGQGAGYTF. The CDR3 nucleotides read TGTGCCAGCAGTTTAGGACAGGGTGCGGGCTACACCTTC.

The chain employs TRBV20-1 and TRBJ2-7; TRBD1 matches 9 bases. Germline trimming cut 1 base from V and 5 bases from J; bases unmatched to any gene: 9. CDR3 length: 15 amino acids. Germline loops: CDR1 DFQATT, CDR2 SNEGSKA (reference sequence). CDR3 nucleotide sequence: TGCAGTGCTAGAGCTTTACAGGGGGCGAAGGACGAGCAGTACTTC. Translation gives CSARALQGAKDEQYF.

There are a few counts of this clonotype. A junction boundary mismatches the germline segment, possibly from a read error. The chain has TRBV7-7 and TRBJ2-1; possible D gene TRBD1, 6 bases. The CDR3 is 14 residues long. From germline, CDR1 is SSHAT and CDR2 FNYEAQ (reference sequence). The CDR3 here is CASSLSGTKDEQFF. The CDR3, as DNA: TGTGCTAGCAGCCTCTCCGGGACAAAAGATGAGCAGTTCTTC. Filled out from reference TRBV7-7 and TRBJ2-1, the complete variable domain reads GAGVSQSPRYKVTKRGQDVTLRCDPISSHATLYWYQQALGQGPEFLTYFNYEAQPDKSGLPSDRFSAERPEGSISTLTIQRTEQRDSAMYRCASSLSGTKDEQFFGPGTRLTVL.

This clonotype was seen many times. The chain has TRBV2 and TRBJ2-5; D might be TRBD2 (7 bases). CDR1 and CDR2 from the germline V gene are SNHLY and FYNNEI. The V end lost 7 bases, the J end lost 5 bases, and 14 bases lay between the germline ends. This CDR3 contains 13 residues. The CDR3 nucleotides read TGTGCCAGCAACCTGGGGGGGGCCGAGACCCAGTACTTC. Encoded protein: CASNLGGAETQYF.

The chain's CDR3 is CASSASGQVNWKTF. The CDR3 nucleotides read TGTGCCAGTAGTGCCTCGGGACAGGTAAATTGGAAGACCTTC. The genes are TRBV19 and TRBJ1-2; TRBD1 agrees at 8 bases. Germline CDR1 LNHDA, CDR2 SQIVND (reference sequence). Losses at the gene ends were 5 bases for V and 14 bases for J; bases not matched to a gene: 16. The CDR3 extends over 14 amino acids.

There are many counts of this clonotype. The V call is TRBV19, the J call TRBJ1-5, with D possibly TRBD1 on 6 matching bases. Trimming stripped 3 bases from V and 3 bases from J, with 18 bases between. The germline V gene encodes CDR1 LNHDA and CDR2 SQIVND (reference sequence). The CDR3 runs 17 residues. Here the CDR3 DNA reads TGTGCCAGTAGTATCCCCGGGTTCAACAGGGTCAATCAGCCCCAGCATTTT. This codes for CASSIPGFNRVNQPQHF.

This clonotype was detected ten times or more. This chain joins TRBV7-8 and TRBJ2-7; maybe TRBD1 (6 bases). This CDR3 has 15 amino acids. CDR1 SGHVS and CDR2 FQNEAQ come from the germline V gene. V dropped 0 bases and J dropped 2 bases, with 11 bases sitting between them. The CDR3 DNA reads as TGTGCCAGCAGCTTAGCCGGGCAGGGGACCTACGAGCAGTACTTC. Translated: CASSLAGQGTYEQYF.

This clonotype has at least ten counts. The J gene is TRBJ2-5, the V gene TRBV3-1; TRBD1 might be the D (6 bases). Looked up from germline, CDR1 is LGHDT and CDR2 is YNNKEL (reference sequence). The V gene lost 1 base and the J gene lost 5 bases, with 11 bases spanning the gap. The CDR3 consists of 14 residues. The CDR3 DNA sequence: TGTGCCAGCAGCCAAGTAGGGGGTCAGGAGACCCAGTACTTC. Translation gives CASSQVGGQETQYF.

Ten or more counts support this clonotype. This rearrangement joins TRBV6-2 or TRBV6-3 to TRBJ2-4; D is uncertain. Germline assignment: CDR1 MNHEY and CDR2 SVGEGT. The V end was cut by 5 bases, the J end by 15 bases, with 17 bases between. This CDR3 has 12 residues. The CDR3 DNA reads as TGTGCCAGCAGTGATCACGGCGGTGTACCGTACTTC. Amino acid sequence: CASSDHGGVPYF.

This chain uses TRBV3-1 with TRBJ1-1; D gene unclear. The germline CDR1 and CDR2 sequences are LGHDT and YNNKEL (reference sequence). The CDR3 runs 14 residues. Trimming took off 1 base at V and 1 base at J, with 7 bases between the two ends. The CDR3: CASSQGEPNTEAFF. The DNA of the CDR3 is TGTGCCAGCAGCCAAGGTGAGCCGAACACTGAAGCTTTCTTT.